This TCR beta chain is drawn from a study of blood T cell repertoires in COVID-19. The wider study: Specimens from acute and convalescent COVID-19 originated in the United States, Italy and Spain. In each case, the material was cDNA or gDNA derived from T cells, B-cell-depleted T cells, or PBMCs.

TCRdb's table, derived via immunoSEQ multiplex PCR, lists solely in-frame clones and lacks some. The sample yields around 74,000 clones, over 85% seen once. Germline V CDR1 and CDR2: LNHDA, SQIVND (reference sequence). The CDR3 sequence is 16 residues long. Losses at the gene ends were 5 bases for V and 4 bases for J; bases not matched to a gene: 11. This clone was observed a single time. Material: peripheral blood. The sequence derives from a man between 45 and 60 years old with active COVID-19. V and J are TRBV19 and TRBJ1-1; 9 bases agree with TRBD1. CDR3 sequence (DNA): TGTGCCAGTAGTCCCCGGGACAGGGCGAAGATCACTGAAGCTTTCTTT. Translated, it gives CASSPRDRAKITEAFF.